The rows below give T cell receptor beta chains drawn from one sample of a study of T cells in Graves' hyperthyroidism and ophthalmopathy. TCRdb re-derived calls from the multiplex PCR reads in MiXCR, one entry per CDR3 protein. The sample carries approximately 870,000 distinct CDR3 sequences, around 39% recorded once. Input material: blood. Receptors were obtained from a man in his late teens or twenties with Graves' hyperthyroidism. Each CDR3 is given with its conserved first and last residue. A D gene is named only where the DNA matches it firmly. Size tells how often a clone was seen (once, few, many) or the class of an expanded clone, and some rows leave it out.

clone size,D gene,J gene,V gene,CDR3 protein,CDR3 DNA
many,-,TRBJ2-5,TRBV9,CASSVGLGGPETQYF,TGTGCCAGCAGCGTAGGACTCGGTGGCCCTGAGACCCAGTACTTC
many,-,TRBJ2-7,TRBV29-1,CSVEDRGDPYEQYF,TGCAGCGTTGAAGATCGAGGGGATCCCTACGAGCAGTACTTC
-,TRBD2,TRBJ2-5,TRBV19,CASSQREGGETQYF,TGCGCCAGCAGCCAGAGGGAGGGCGGGGAGACCCAGTACTTC
many,-,TRBJ2-5,TRBV7-9,CASSLVARAETQYF,TGTGCCAGCAGCTTAGTAGCCAGGGCAGAGACCCAGTACTTC
-,-,TRBJ1-1,TRBV29-1,CSEVQGFTEAFF,TGCAGTGAAGTACAGGGATTCACTGAAGCTTTCTTT
-,-,TRBJ1-5,TRBV4-1,CASSQLTGEAQHF,TGCGCCAGCAGCCAATTGACAGGCGAGGCCCAGCATTTT
-,-,TRBJ1-6,TRBV12-3/TRBV12-4,CASRAGRGNSPLHF,TGTGCCAGCCGCGCGGGTAGAGGAAATTCACCCCTCCACTTT
-,-,TRBJ1-4,TRBV29-1,CSVSGLMAGKLFF,TGCAGCGTGTCGGGGTTGATGGCTGGAAAACTGTTTTTT
-,TRBD1,TRBJ2-5,TRBV2,CASRGQPNETQYF,TGTGCCAGCAGGGGACAGCCGAATGAGACCCAGTACTTC
many,TRBD1,TRBJ1-1,TRBV29-1,CSVDPTGANTEAFF,TGCAGCGTTGACCCAACAGGGGCGAACACTGAAGCTTTCTTT
few,-,TRBJ2-5,TRBV6-6,CASSYPSETQYF,TGTGCCAGCAGTTACCCATCCGAGACCCAGTACTTC
-,TRBD1,TRBJ1-2,TRBV15,CATHPTGANYGYTF,TGTGCCACCCATCCGACAGGGGCGAACTATGGCTACACCTTC
-,TRBD1,TRBJ1-6,TRBV5-6,CASSLTGASPLHF,TGTGCCAGCAGCCTGACAGGGGCTTCACCCCTCCACTTT
-,-,TRBJ2-7,TRBV29-1,CSSTSNSYEQYF,TGCAGCTCGACTTCCAACTCCTACGAGCAGTACTTC
many,TRBD1,TRBJ1-2,TRBV12-3/TRBV12-4,CASSGQVSGDGYTF,TGTGCCAGCAGCGGACAGGTATCTGGGGATGGCTACACCTTC